The next 11 T cell receptor beta chains were all read from a single sample in a study of beta chain features in type 1 diabetes. Since all of the isolated RNA was reverse transcribed, expressed TCRB transcripts were what got sequenced. Data came from immunoSEQ multiplex PCR; TCRdb stores just in-frame clones and leaves some out. This sample has about 230,000 clones, with 9.6% found just once. The specimen was naive CD4+ T cells from blood. The receptors were gathered from a woman aged 18-29 years in good health.

The sample holds a few counts of this clone. The V and J genes are TRBV30 and TRBJ1-4, with 7 nucleotides matching TRBD1. The ends lost 1 base at V and 0 bases at J; junction bases unmatched: 8. The germline gives CDR1 GTSNPN, CDR2 SVGIG (reference sequence). CDR3 length: 17 residues. This CDR3 is CAWSAPQGYTTNEKLFF. CDR3 DNA sequence: TGTGCCTGGAGTGCCCCACAGGGGTATACAACTAATGAAAAACTGTTTTTT. Drawing the rest from reference TRBV30 and TRBJ1-4, the complete variable domain is SQTIHQWPATLVQPVGSPLSLECTVEGTSNPNLYWYRQAAGRGLQLLFYSVGIGQISSEVPQNLSASRPQDRQFILSSKKLLLSDSGFYLCAWSAPQGYTTNEKLFFGSGTQLSVL.

The rearrangement uses TRBV2 and TRBJ2-2; D call uncertain. Per germline, CDR1 SNHLY and CDR2 FYNNEI. The CDR3 sequence is 14 residues long. Trimming left V 5 bases short and J 2 bases short, with 9 bases between. The CDR3 coding sequence is TGTGCCAGCAGTCTCAAGAGAAACACCGGGGAGCTGTTTTTT. Translating it yields CASSLKRNTGELFF.

Only a few counts were recorded for this clone. The CDR3 loop reads CATSNRQYNEQFF. CDR3 nucleotide sequence: TGTGCCACCAGTAACAGACAGTACAATGAGCAGTTCTTC. The chain employs TRBV15 and TRBJ2-1, with a tentative D call TRBD1 (5 bases). V lost 6 bases and J 4 bases, leaving 10 bases between the germline ends. The CDR3 runs to 13 residues. The germline CDR1 and CDR2 sequences are LNHNV and YYDKDF (reference sequence).

This clone was seen a handful of times. The chain carries TRBV11-2 and TRBJ2-7; 7 nucleotides agree with TRBD1. CDR1 and CDR2 from the germline V gene are SGHAT and FQNNGV. CDR3 length: 15 amino acids. The ends lost 2 bases at V and 4 bases at J; junction bases unmatched: 8. The DNA for the CDR3 is TGTGCCAGCAGCTTATCCGGGACAGTCATTTACGAGCAGTACTTC. Protein: CASSLSGTVIYEQYF.

This chain links TRBV9 with TRBJ2-2; D may be TRBD2 (5 bases). Trimming pared 2 bases from V and 9 bases from J, leaving 14 bases between. The germline V gene encodes CDR1 SGDLS and CDR2 YYNGEE. This CDR3 comprises 14 residues. The CDR3 loop reads CASSVFVGSRELFF. CDR3 DNA sequence: TGTGCCAGCAGCGTTTTCGTGGGGAGCAGGGAGCTGTTTTTT.

The V call is TRBV10-3, the J call TRBJ2-1; 12 bases agree with TRBD2. This CDR3 contains 17 residues. Germline lookup yields CDR1 ENHRY and CDR2 SYGVKD. J lost 3 bases, V lost 0 bases, and 3 bases had no gene match. CDR3 amino acids: CAISESSSGRVYNEQFF. CDR3 bases: TGTGCCATCAGTGAGTCGTCTAGCGGGAGGGTCTACAATGAGCAGTTCTTC.

This clone was detected a few times. V and J are TRBV30 and TRBJ2-1, with 8 bases aligning to TRBD1. With 1 base clipped from V and 6 bases from J, the junction kept 14 bases outside the gene matches. The CDR3 length is 17 residues. The germline gives CDR1 GTSNPN, CDR2 SVGIG (reference sequence). The DNA for the CDR3 is TGTGCCTGGAGTGGAGACAGGGGATTTTTGCGGAGCAATGAGCAGTTCTTC. Translating it yields CAWSGDRGFLRSNEQFF.

This clone was counted between two and nine times. The genes are TRBV7-9 and TRBJ2-3; D is unresolved. The CDR3 length is 17 residues. Between the trimmed V and J ends, which lost 0 bases and 0 bases, there was a span of 13 bases. In germline, CDR1 is SEHNR, CDR2 FQNEAQ (reference sequence). CDR3 protein: CASSLAVGSSSTDTQYF. The DNA of the CDR3 is TGTGCCAGCAGCTTAGCAGTTGGTAGCAGTAGCACAGATACGCAGTATTTT.

Comments on this clone: At one end the junction does not follow the germline gene, possibly because of a read error. The chain employs TRBV25-1 and TRBJ2-1, with unresolved D. The CDR3 length is 11 residues. The germline CDR1 and CDR2 sequences are MGHDK and SYGVNS. The CDR3 coding sequence is TGTGCCAGCAGTGGCCTCAATGAGCGGTTCTTC. Residues: CASSGLNERFF.

This clone was counted only a few times. The rearrangement links TRBV4-1 to TRBJ2-1, with 8 bases lining up with TRBD1. The CDR3 loop spans 17 amino acids. The germline V gene encodes CDR1 MGHRA and CDR2 YSYEKL. With V trimmed by 4 bases and J by 9 bases, 17 bases remained unmatched. The CDR3 sequence is CASSLYLQGASPLEQFF. CDR3 DNA sequence: TGCGCCAGCAGCCTCTACTTGCAGGGGGCGTCACCTCTTGAGCAGTTCTTC.

The table lists this clone with a few counts. This chain connects TRBV30 to TRBJ1-1; D unresolved. The CDR3 length is 13 residues. Germline CDR1 is GTSNPN and CDR2 is SVGIG (reference sequence). V lost 5 bases and J 8 bases, leaving 18 bases between the germline ends. The CDR3 nucleotides read TGTGCCTGGGACCCGATGGGTCGGAGGGAAGCTTTCTTT. It translates to CAWDPMGRREAFF.